Listed below are T cell receptor beta chains from one sample, sequenced in a study of CD8 T cells in Susac syndrome. TCRdb reprocessed the immunoSEQ multiplex PCR reads via MiXCR and lists one record per CDR3 protein. The top ten hold 0.09% to 0.095% of the sample, which has approximately 160,000 distinct CDR3 sequences, 90% to 95% seen once. Sequencing input: CD4+ T cells from PBMCs. The receptors originated from a human donor with multiple sclerosis. Each CDR3 is given with its conserved first and last residue. D genes are given only for firm matches. Clone size appears in some rows only: once, few, many, or a class for an expanded clone.

CDR3 length	J gene	V gene	clone size	D gene	CDR3 DNA	CDR3 protein
16	TRBJ1-1	TRBV4-1	once	NA	TGCGCCAGCAGCCAAGCAAATCTGGTGATGAACACTGAAGCTTTCTTT	CASSQANLVMNTEAFF
15	TRBJ1-6	TRBV30	NA	TRBD1	TGTGCCTGGACTCCACGGGGACAGGGGAATTCACCCCTCCACTTT	CAWTPRGQGNSPLHF
14	TRBJ2-7	TRBV7-2	NA	NA	TGTGCCAGCAGGTCGGCCGGAAGCTCCTACGAGCAGTACTTC	CASRSAGSSYEQYF
14	TRBJ1-1	TRBV6-2/TRBV6-3	few	NA	TGTGCCAGCAGTGACCCGACAGTGTGGACTGAAGCTTTCTTT	CASSDPTVWTEAFF
12	TRBJ2-2	TRBV29-1	NA	NA	TGCAGCGTTGGCCAGTACACCGGGGAGCTGTTTTTT	CSVGQYTGELFF
14	TRBJ1-5	TRBV12-3/TRBV12-4	NA	TRBD1	TGTGCCAGCACCCGGGGACAGAACAATCAGCCCCAGCATTTT	CASTRGQNNQPQHF
13	TRBJ1-1	TRBV4-3	NA	NA	TGCGCCAGCAGTCGCCAGGGTACCACTGAAGCTTTCTTT	CASSRQGTTEAFF
14	TRBJ2-2	TRBV5-1	NA	NA	TGCGCCAGCAGCTTGGGTATAACCACCGGGGAGCTGTTTTTT	CASSLGITTGELFF
13	TRBJ2-1	TRBV28	NA	NA	TGTGCCAGCTCTGATGCCAACAACAATGAGCAGTTCTTC	CASSDANNNEQFF
15	TRBJ2-7	TRBV4-3	NA	TRBD1	TGCGCCAGCAGCCCCCGACAGGGTTCGTATCACGAGCAGTACTTC	CASSPRQGSYHEQYF
12	TRBJ2-7	TRBV5-6	NA	NA	TGTGCCAGCAGCTTGTGGGAAGGATCGTGGTACTTC	CASSLWEGSWYF
15	TRBJ2-7	TRBV2	NA	TRBD2	TGTGCCAGCGGCCTAGCGGGAGGCTCTCTGGGGGAGCAGTACTTC	CASGLAGGSLGEQYF
17	TRBJ2-3	TRBV28	NA	TRBD2	TGTGCCAGCAGCAGGACTAGCGGGAGGGGGAGGACAGATACGCAGTATTTT	CASSRTSGRGRTDTQYF
14	TRBJ1-5	TRBV6-2/TRBV6-3	once	NA	TGTGCCAGCTCGGCGAGTGGAGAAGATCAGCCCCAGCATTTT	CASSASGEDQPQHF
14	TRBJ1-1	TRBV19	NA	NA	TGTGCCAGTAGGAAGAATCGGGGAAACACTGAAGCTTTCTTT	CASRKNRGNTEAFF
11	TRBJ2-1	TRBV28	NA	NA	TGTGCCAGCAGTTGGAGTAATGAGCAGTTCTTC	CASSWSNEQFF
17	TRBJ1-5	TRBV5-6	NA	NA	TGTGCCAGCAGCCGAGCACTGGACAGTTCAAGCAATCAGCCCCAGCATTTT	CASSRALDSSSNQPQHF
15	TRBJ1-6	TRBV5-1	NA	TRBD1	TGCGCCAGCAGCTTCCGGACAGGGGCAAATTCACCCCTCCACTTT	CASSFRTGANSPLHF
15	TRBJ2-2	TRBV12-3/TRBV12-4	NA	TRBD1	TGTGCCAGCAGTTCCTGGACAGGAAGCACCGGGGAGCTGTTTTTT	CASSSWTGSTGELFF
11	TRBJ2-1	TRBV27	NA	NA	TGTGCCAGCAGTTTTGAGGGGAGGCAGTTCTTC	CASSFEGRQFF
11	TRBJ2-5	TRBV12-5	NA	NA	TGTGCTAGTGTCTTCGAAGAGACCCAGTACTTC	CASVFEETQYF
15	TRBJ2-7	TRBV24-1	once	NA	TGTGCCACCAGTGATTCGGGACGGAGCTCCTACGAGCAGTACTTC	CATSDSGRSSYEQYF
12	TRBJ2-7	TRBV11-2	few	NA	TGTGCCAGCAGCTTAGACGAGGGACGGCAGTACTTC	CASSLDEGRQYF
17	TRBJ1-4	TRBV12-3/TRBV12-4	NA	TRBD1	TGTGCCAGCAATAGCGGGACAGGGGCAAGACGAGCTGAAAAACTGTTTTTT	CASNSGTGARRAEKLFF
17	TRBJ2-1	TRBV5-4	NA	NA	TGTGCCAGCAGCTTTGGGCTAGCTGGGGTTGCCTACAATGAGCAGTTCTTC	CASSFGLAGVAYNEQFF
14	TRBJ2-7	TRBV5-1	NA	NA	TGCGCCAGCAGCTTATCTACTGACTCCTACGAGCAGTACTTC	CASSLSTDSYEQYF
13	TRBJ2-1	TRBV12-3/TRBV12-4	NA	NA	TGTGCCAGCAGTTTTGGGGACTTTTATGAGCAGTTCTTC	CASSFGDFYEQFF
13	TRBJ2-2	TRBV4-3	NA	NA	TGCGCCAGCAGCCAAGCTAGGGCCGGGGAGCTGTTTTTT	CASSQARAGELFF
15	TRBJ2-3	TRBV18	NA	NA	TGTGCCAGCTCACCACCATTTCAGGGGACAGATACGCAGTATTTT	CASSPPFQGTDTQYF